What follows are 22 T cell receptor beta chains derived from one specimen sequenced in a study of blood T cell repertoires in COVID-19. Only in-frame clones appear in the TCRdb table, and some are missing; sequencing was by immunoSEQ multiplex PCR. Among tens of thousands of clones listed, about 80% were seen once. The material sequenced was peripheral blood. These receptors were obtained from a human donor in a cohort sampled during active COVID-19.

V usage is TRBV3-1 (or the pseudogene TRBV3-2) and J usage is TRBJ2-3, with D uncertain. This CDR3 contains 16 residues. The germline V gene encodes CDR1 LGHDT and CDR2 YNNKEL (reference sequence). Trimming shortened V by 0 bases and J by 4 bases, and 14 bases separated the two germline ends. The CDR3 DNA is TGTGCCAGCAGCCAAGATAAGGTGGGCAAGGCAGATACGCAGTATTTT. Amino acids: CASSQDKVGKADTQYF.

V usage is TRBV11-2 and J usage is TRBJ2-2; TRBD2 is a possible D gene (6 bases). The CDR3 sequence is 16 residues long. V dropped 1 base and J dropped 5 bases, with 14 bases sitting between them. Per the germline V gene, CDR1 is SGHAT and CDR2 is FQNNGV. As DNA, the CDR3 is TGTGCCAGCAGCTTAGGACTAGACCCTAGGACCGGGGAGCTGTTTTTT. The encoded protein is CASSLGLDPRTGELFF.

This chain connects TRBV29-1 to TRBJ1-2; 9 nucleotides match TRBD1. V lost 7 bases, J lost 6 bases, and 12 bases stayed unmatched. Germline V lookup: CDR1 SQVTM, CDR2 ANQGSEA. The CDR3 is 14 residues long. CDR3 DNA sequence: TGCAGCGAACCGCCGGGACAGGGTTTGGATGGCTACACCTTC. Protein product: CSEPPGQGLDGYTF.

The gene calls are TRBV9 and TRBJ1-1; D remains unclear. The ends were cut back, 2 bases at V and 0 bases at J, with 5 bases in the middle. The germline V gene has CDR1 SGDLS and CDR2 YYNGEE. CDR3 size: 13 residues. The CDR3, as DNA: TGTGCCAGCAGCGTTCTCCTGAACACTGAAGCTTTCTTT. It encodes CASSVLLNTEAFF.

This chain links TRBV3-1 (or the pseudogene TRBV3-2) with TRBJ2-7; 7 nucleotides agree with TRBD2. The CDR3 spans 15 residues. Losses at the gene ends were 6 bases for V and 2 bases for J; bases not matched to a gene: 10. Per the germline V gene, CDR1 is LGHDT and CDR2 is YNNKEL (reference sequence). The chain's CDR3 is CASRSGRAGAYEQYF. CDR3 sequence (DNA): TGTGCCAGCAGGAGCGGCAGGGCGGGGGCCTACGAGCAGTACTTC.

Notes on this clone: At the DNA level, this CDR3 is encoded by other sequences in the same sample as well. This sequence joins TRBV7-2 and TRBJ2-1; 10 positions agree with TRBD2. V was clipped by 1 base and J by 2 bases; unmatched bases: 2. The germline V gene encodes CDR1 SGHTA and CDR2 FQGNSA. The CDR3 runs to 16 residues. The CDR3 is CASSLGLAGAYNEQFF. The CDR3 DNA reads as TGTGCCAGCAGCTTAGGGCTAGCGGGAGCCTACAATGAGCAGTTCTTC.

The gene calls are TRBV7-8 and TRBJ1-1; D gene uncertain. The V and J ends lost 5 bases and 1 base respectively, with 8 bases between them. The CDR3 runs to 13 residues. Germline CDR1 is SGHVS and CDR2 is FQNEAQ. The CDR3 bases are TGTGCCAGCAGCCCCACTTGGAACACTGAAGCTTTCTTT. Amino acid sequence: CASSPTWNTEAFF.

This clone was observed a single time. The chain employs TRBV2 and TRBJ2-2; D is perhaps TRBD2 (5 bases). Trimming removed 2 bases at V and 7 bases at J, with 14 bases between. CDR1 is SNHLY, CDR2 FYNNEI, per germline. CDR3 size: 15 residues. CDR3: CASSERLAAIGELFF. The CDR3 coding sequence is TGTGCCAGCAGTGAAAGGCTAGCCGCCATCGGGGAGCTGTTTTTT.

The chain recombines TRBV12-1 with TRBJ2-7; the listed D gene, TRBD2, was not tested against the DNA. TRBV12-1 represents a pseudogene. There are 14 residues in the CDR3. The CDR3 protein is CASSFPGLNYEQYF. In nucleotides, the CDR3 is TGTGCCAGCAGCTTCCCGGGACTAAACTACGAGCAGTACTTC.

This clone was counted a few times. The rearrangement links TRBV3-1 (or the pseudogene TRBV3-2) to TRBJ2-2; D is unresolved. The CDR3 is 13 amino acids. V was pared by 1 base and J by 4 bases, with 4 bases between. Germline CDR1 reads LGHDT; CDR2 reads YNNKEL (reference sequence). The CDR3 loop reads CASSQGLTGELFF. CDR3 bases: TGTGCCAGCAGCCAAGGTCTCACCGGGGAGCTGTTTTTT.

The chain links TRBV6-5 to TRBJ1-2; D gene unclear. The CDR3 has 12 amino acids. Looked up from germline, CDR1 is MNHEY and CDR2 is SVGAGI. Trimming took 5 bases from V and 4 from J, leaving 8 bases between them. Here the CDR3 DNA reads TGTGCCAGCAGTCCTACAGCCTATGGCTACACCTTC. It translates to CASSPTAYGYTF.

This chain connects TRBV20-1 to TRBJ1-2; a possible D gene is TRBD1 (6 bases). Looked up from germline, CDR1 is DFQATT and CDR2 is SNEGSKA (reference sequence). Trimming took 3 bases from V and 4 from J, leaving 15 bases between them. The CDR3 length is 14 residues. The CDR3 loop reads CSASSGQEAYGYTF. The CDR3 DNA is TGCAGTGCTAGTTCGGGACAAGAGGCCTATGGCTACACCTTC.

CDR3 sequence reads: CASSQTGGKNEQYF. For the CDR3, the DNA is TGTGCCAGCTCACAGACAGGGGGCAAGAACGAGCAGTACTTC. The rearrangement links TRBV18 to TRBJ2-7, with 10 bases matching TRBD1. Per germline, CDR1 KGHSH and CDR2 LQKENI. This CDR3 has 14 residues. V lost 4 bases, J lost 5 bases, and 5 bases stayed unmatched.

The chain links TRBV7-6 to TRBJ2-7; D call uncertain. The V end lost 5 bases, the J end lost 7 bases, and 15 bases lay between the germline ends. This CDR3 comprises 13 residues. CDR1 SGHVS and CDR2 FNYEAQ come from the germline V gene. CDR3 protein: CASSAALLGEQYF. The DNA for the CDR3 is TGTGCCAGCAGCGCCGCCCTACTCGGGGAGCAGTACTTC.

The chain has TRBV3-1 (or the pseudogene TRBV3-2) and TRBJ1-1, with TRBD1 matching 8 bases. The length of the CDR3 is 15 residues. With V trimmed by 5 bases and J by 3 bases, 8 bases remained unmatched. Germline CDR1 and CDR2: LGHDT and YNNKEL (reference sequence). CDR3 sequence: CASSAGQGADTEAFF. The CDR3, as DNA: TGTGCCAGCAGCGCCGGACAGGGAGCGGACACTGAAGCTTTCTTT.

The chain joins TRBV3-1 (or the pseudogene TRBV3-2) to TRBJ1-3; D possibly corresponds to TRBD1 (6 bases). The V end was cut by 4 bases, the J end by 1 base, with 11 bases between. The CDR3 is 15 residues long. Germline loops: CDR1 LGHDT, CDR2 YNNKEL (reference sequence). CDR3 coding DNA: TGTGCCAGCAGCCTCACAGGGTTTTCTGGAAACACCATATATTTT. Protein product: CASSLTGFSGNTIYF.

The V call is TRBV27, the J call TRBJ1-2; D is perhaps TRBD1 (6 bases). The CDR3 extends over 14 amino acids. Between the trimmed V and J ends, which lost 5 bases and 8 bases, there was a span of 18 bases. Germline values: CDR1 MNHEY, CDR2 SMNVEV (reference sequence). DNA for the CDR3: TGTGCCAGCAGTCCACTCAGGGGATCTGACGGCTACACCTTC. This gives the protein CASSPLRGSDGYTF.

This chain connects TRBV5-1 to TRBJ2-2; D might be TRBD2 (5 bases). The CDR3 has 15 residues. V gave up 4 bases and J gave up 1 base, with 11 bases separating them. Looked up from germline, CDR1 is SGHRS and CDR2 is YFSETQ. The CDR3 sequence: CASSAGEGNTGELFF. The CDR3 coding sequence is TGCGCCAGCAGCGCCGGAGAGGGGAACACCGGGGAGCTGTTTTTT.

CDR3 DNA: TGTGCCAGCTTTCCGGGGACCGGGGAGCTGTTTTTT. The encoded protein is CASFPGTGELFF. This chain connects TRBV18 to TRBJ2-2, with a tentative D call TRBD2 (5 bases). Trimming stripped 7 bases from V and 5 bases from J, with 8 bases between. The CDR3 runs to 12 residues. CDR1 is KGHSH, CDR2 LQKENI, per germline.

The chain uses TRBV14 and TRBJ2-5; tentatively, D is TRBD1 (6 bases). The CDR3 contains 15 residues. Trimming pared 4 bases from V and 5 bases from J, leaving 17 bases between. Germline V gene sequence: CDR1 SGHDN, CDR2 FVKESK. CDR3 in DNA: TGTGCCAGCAGCCGCCTCCAGGGGCCAGGGGAGACCCAGTACTTC. Its translation: CASSRLQGPGETQYF.

This sequence joins TRBV11-2 and TRBJ2-1, with 7 positions matching TRBD2. After removal of 0 bases from V and 1 base from J, the junction contained 0 bases not matched to a gene. CDR3 length: 15 amino acids. The germline V gene has CDR1 SGHAT and CDR2 FQNNGV. CDR3 region: CASSLERGSYNEQFF. Written as DNA, the CDR3 is TGTGCCAGCAGCTTAGAGCGGGGGTCCTACAATGAGCAGTTCTTC. Full variable domain (remainder filled in from reference TRBV11-2 and TRBJ2-1): EAGVAQSPRYKIIEKRQSVAFWCNPISGHATLYWYQQILGQGPKLLIQFQNNGVVDDSQLPKDRFSAERLKGVDSTLKIQPAKLEDSAVYLCASSLERGSYNEQFFGPGTRLTVL.

Here the CDR3 reads CASSLGYNYNEQFF. The CDR3 region has the DNA TGTGCCAGCAGCTTAGGTTACAACTACAATGAGCAGTTCTTC. V usage is TRBV7-8 and J usage is TRBJ2-1, with D unresolved. The V end was cut by 1 base, the J end by 3 bases, with 7 bases between. Germline loops: CDR1 SGHVS, CDR2 FQNEAQ. The CDR3 has 14 amino acids. The complete variable domain, with remaining parts taken from reference TRBV7-8 and TRBJ2-1, reads GAGVSQSPRYKVAKRGQDVALRCDPISGHVSLFWYQQALGQGPEFLTYFQNEAQLDKSGLPSDRFFAERPEGSVSTLKIQRTQQEDSAVYLCASSLGYNYNEQFFGPGTRLTVL.